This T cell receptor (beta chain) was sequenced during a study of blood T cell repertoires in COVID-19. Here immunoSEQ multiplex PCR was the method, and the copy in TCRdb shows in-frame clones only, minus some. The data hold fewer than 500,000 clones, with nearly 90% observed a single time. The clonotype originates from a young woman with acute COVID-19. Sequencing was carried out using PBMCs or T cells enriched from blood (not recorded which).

CDR3 DNA: TGTGCCAGCAGCAAATTAAGGGACAGGAGCTCCTATAATTCACCCCTCCACTTT. It is translated as CASSKLRDRSSYNSPLHF. The chain carries TRBV21-1 and TRBJ1-6; the D segment call TRBD1 is taken from the table without a DNA check. TRBV21-1 is a documented pseudogene. This CDR3 is 18 amino acids long.